This T cell receptor (beta chain) originates from a study of beta chain features in type 1 diabetes (dated by TCRdb to 2017 to 2018). Regarding the complete study: Mean age, gender distribution, total cell number and subset yield did not differ between patients and healthy donors. A total of around 110,000,000 sorted cells were examined across all samples, and RNA yield correlated strongly with the number of cells per subset. In the study, recently diagnosed type 1 diabetes patients and matched healthy donors were compared on the TCRB repertoires of their sorted circulating CD4+ T cell subsets. Whereas all 28 donors provided naive and central memory subsets, regulatory and stem cell-like memory subsets were isolated from just 8 patients and roughly eight healthy donors.

Each donor gave one peripheral blood draw, about 110 mL on average, collected into heparinised tubes. Naive, central memory, regulatory and stem cell-like memory CD4+ T cells were sorted on a BD FACSAria II using a panel including CD45RO, CCR7, CD25, CD127, CD95 and CD27. All sorted populations exceeded 95% purity. PBMCs were isolated right away by Lymphoprep density gradient centrifugation and were stained directly, without culture. To minimize batch effects, samples were stained and sorted in pairs, one healthy donor with one patient per experiment. This clone was seen a handful of times. Its antigen is not yet known. No per-base quality is available; no much larger clone lies one base away. Study-level results and caveats: The naive, central memory and regulatory TCRB repertoires appeared to resemble one another more closely among patients than among healthy donors. Patients with type 1 diabetes made fewer insertions and deleted more nucleotides at VDJ recombination sites, implying thymic rearrangement abnormalities. HLA sub-analyses involved small numbers of individuals, so any influence of HLA type on TCRB rearrangement remained unresolved. In all four CD4+ subsets, TCRB CDR3 length was moderately but significantly shorter in type 1 diabetes patients. Shorter templates might have been favored by PCR, but patient and control samples were amplified and corrected together, so both groups would have been affected equally by any skew. Sequencing cDNA rather than genomic DNA could over-represent highly expressing activated cells, although activation and CD3 levels did not differ between groups.

The germline V gene (reference sequence) yields SEHNR for CDR1 and FQNEAQ for CDR2. There are 15 amino acids in the CDR3, from cysteine to phenylalanine inclusive. Only the CDR3 DNA is retained, 45 bases long and in frame from the first base. Compared with germline, V lacks 1 base and J lacks 8 bases; bases without a gene match: 7. All of the isolated RNA was reverse transcribed with the High Capacity cDNA Reverse Transcription Kit, so expressed TCRB transcripts were sequenced. Deep immunoSEQ sequencing was performed on naive, central memory and regulatory T cell samples, with an average of around 3.5 million total reads per sample. After sorted cells were lysed in RLT buffer, RNA was extracted with DNase-treated RNeasy Micro or Mini kits, with the choice depending on cell number. Each cell subset was processed on its own to prevent cross-contamination, while patient and healthy donor samples were processed together. The immunoSEQ multiplex PCR was used to amplify TCRB sequences from cDNA, generating 87-bp fragments that spanned the CDR3 region. Sequencing of the amplicons was done on the Illumina HiSeq platform. Under the source paper's analysis protocol: PCR bias was computationally corrected using synthetic template baselines, reads within Hamming distance 2 were collapsed, and singletons that could not be merged were discarded. By aligning reads against IMGT, V, D and J genes, CDR3 length, and insertions or deletions at six rearrangement sites were assigned. Clonotype counts were normalized to sorted cell number within each subset before computing true diversity and Gini coefficients with the tcR R package. Repertoire sharing was quantified using the overlap coefficient calculated on TCRB nucleotide sequences. TCRdb's version of the immuneACCESS table is confined to in-frame rearrangements and falls short of the full clone set. An unresolved V gene accounts for under half of the shortfall where checked; the remainder is of unknown origin. From that table come the V and J calls and clone size; the DNA was used to work out D and trimming. The sample table records under 200,000 clones; approximately 9.9% of these occur just once. The biggest ten clones account for 2.3% of the sample.

This TCR was sampled from a young woman in good health. The rearranged chain carries TRBV7-9 and TRBJ1-4; 7 middle bases align to TRBD1. Sequencing input: central memory CD4+ T cells from blood. CDR3 reads: CASSLGDRDDEKLFF. The sequenced DNA: TGTGCCAGCAGCTTAGGAGACAGGGACGACGAAAAACTGTTTTTT. The reference TRBV7-9 and TRBJ1-4 proteins fill in what lies around the CDR3, so the full variable domain reads DTGVSQNPRHKITKRGQNVTFRCDPISEHNRLYWYRQTLGQGPEFLTYFQNEAQLEKSRLLSDRFSAERPKGSFSTLEIQRTEQGDSAMYLCASSLGDRDDEKLFFGSGTQLSVL.